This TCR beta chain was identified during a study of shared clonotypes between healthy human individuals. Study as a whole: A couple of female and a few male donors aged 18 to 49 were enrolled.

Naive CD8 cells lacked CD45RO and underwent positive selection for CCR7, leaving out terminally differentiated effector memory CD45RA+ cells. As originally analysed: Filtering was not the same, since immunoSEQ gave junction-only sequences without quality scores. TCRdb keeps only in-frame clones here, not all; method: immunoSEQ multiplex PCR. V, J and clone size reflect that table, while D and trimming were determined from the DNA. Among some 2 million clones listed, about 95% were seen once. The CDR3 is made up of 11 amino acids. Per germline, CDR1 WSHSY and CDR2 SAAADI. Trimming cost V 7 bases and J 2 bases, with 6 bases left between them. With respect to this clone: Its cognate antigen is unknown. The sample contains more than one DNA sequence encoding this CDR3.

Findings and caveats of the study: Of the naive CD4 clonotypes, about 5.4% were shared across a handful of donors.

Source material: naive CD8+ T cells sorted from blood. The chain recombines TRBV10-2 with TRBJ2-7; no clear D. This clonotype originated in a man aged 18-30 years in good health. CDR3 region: CASTTAYEQYF. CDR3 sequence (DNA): TGCGCCAGCACTACGGCCTACGAGCAGTACTTC.